Presented here are 26 T cell receptor beta chains from one specimen sequenced in a study of shared T cell receptors in the human thymus. Only in-frame clones appear in the TCRdb table, and some are missing; sequencing was by immunoSEQ multiplex PCR. The data contain some 640,000 clones, approximately 89% of them singletons. This sample was shared with a second study, whose subject was human thymus T cells.

Sequenced input: thymocytes. The receptors derive from a boy younger than two with a congenital heart defect.

This rearrangement joins TRBV10-3 to TRBJ2-7; D is possibly TRBD2 (5 bases). V lost 3 bases, J lost 6 bases, and 21 bases lay in between. The CDR3 extends over 16 amino acids. Germline CDR1 ENHRY, CDR2 SYGVKD. The CDR3 loop is CAISESGVLFYGEQYF. DNA for the CDR3: TGTGCCATCAGTGAATCCGGGGTTCTCTTCTACGGCGAGCAGTACTTC.

This chain connects TRBV9 to TRBJ2-2; tentative D call: TRBD1 (5 bases). Trimming cost V 5 bases and J 7 bases, with 30 bases left between them. CDR1 is SGDLS, CDR2 YYNGEE, per germline. This CDR3 is 19 amino acids long. The CDR3 DNA reads as TGTGCCAGCAGTCCTAACCGACCGGGTTTTAGGGGTTTGGTCGGGGAGCTGTTTTTT. Its protein product is CASSPNRPGFRGLVGELFF.

The chain employs TRBV9 and TRBJ2-7, with TRBD1 matching 7 bases. CDR3 length: 14 residues. V was pared by 4 bases and J by 0 bases, with 4 bases of the junction left unmatched. Germline V gene sequence: CDR1 SGDLS, CDR2 YYNGEE. The CDR3, as DNA: TGTGCCAGCAGCTCCCGGGACAGCTCCTACGAGCAGTACTTC. Amino acid sequence: CASSSRDSSYEQYF.

The V gene is TRBV5-6, the J gene TRBJ1-1; the D gene is possibly TRBD1 (5 bases). Per germline, CDR1 SGHDT and CDR2 YYEEEE. The CDR3 is 18 amino acids. Between the trimmed V and J ends, which lost 3 bases and 1 base, there was a span of 22 bases. CDR3 nucleotides: TGTGCCAGCAGCTCGGGCCGCAAGGCACAGGCGCCGAACACTGAAGCTTTCTTT. Amino acids: CASSSGRKAQAPNTEAFF.

This sequence joins TRBV2 and TRBJ2-3; no firm D call. The CDR3 is made up of 13 amino acids. Germline assignment: CDR1 SNHLY and CDR2 FYNNEI. The V gene lost 11 bases and the J gene lost 0 bases, with 12 bases spanning the gap. The CDR3 region is CAPRVLSTDTQYF. CDR3 bases: TGTGCCCCCCGGGTCCTCAGCACAGATACGCAGTATTTT.

This clone was seen just once. The V call is TRBV4-3, the J call TRBJ2-5; 9 bases match TRBD2. This CDR3 spans 17 amino acids. V lost 2 bases and J lost 3; bases outside the gene matches: 10. Germline CDR1 and CDR2: LGHNA and YSLEER. CDR3 nucleotides: TGCGCCAGCAGCCAAAGATCCGGGACTAGCACCAAAGAGACCCAGTACTTC. This sequence encodes CASSQRSGTSTKETQYF.

The J gene is TRBJ2-1, the V gene TRBV15; the match to TRBD2 covers 10 bases. Germline CDR1 is LNHNV and CDR2 is YYDKDF (reference sequence). This CDR3 region has 17 residues. Trimming cost V 5 bases and J 5 bases; bases outside gene matches: 12. The CDR3 region has the DNA TGTGCCACCAGCGCACACTCTAGCGGGGGAACTAACAATGAGCAGTTCTTC. Its translation is CATSAHSSGGTNNEQFF.

The chain employs TRBV11-3 and TRBJ2-1; D is possibly TRBD2 (6 bases). This CDR3 is built from 16 residues. Germline loops: CDR1 SGHNT, CDR2 YENEEA. Deletions cut 5 bases from V and 8 bases from J, with 22 bases between. CDR3 bases: TGTGCCAGCAGCAGACTTCCGGGAGAACCTTTCCATGAGCAGTTCTTC. Encoded protein: CASSRLPGEPFHEQFF. The whole variable domain, remainder taken from reference TRBV11-3 and TRBJ2-1, is EAGVVQSPRYKIIEKKQPVAFWCNPISGHNTLYWYLQNLGQGPELLIRYENEEAVDDSQLPKDRFSAERLKGVDSTLKIQPAELGDSAVYLCASSRLPGEPFHEQFFGPGTRLTVL.

This clone was observed a handful of times. The V and J genes are TRBV11-1 and TRBJ1-3; weak D call: TRBD1 (5 bases). Germline values: CDR1 SGHAT, CDR2 FQDESV (reference sequence). The CDR3 consists of 14 residues. Trimming took off 6 bases at V and 0 bases at J, with 9 bases between the two ends. This CDR3 is CASRWGFSGNTIYF. The DNA for the CDR3 is TGTGCCAGCAGATGGGGCTTCTCTGGAAACACCATATATTTT.

The chain combines TRBV11-3 with TRBJ2-4; 12 bases match TRBD2. The CDR3 consists of 18 residues. J lost 0 bases, V lost 5 bases, and 8 bases had no gene match. Germline values: CDR1 SGHNT, CDR2 YENEEA. Here the CDR3 DNA reads TGTGCCAGCAGCCCGACTAGCGGGGGAACTCTAGCCAAAAACATTCAGTACTTC. It yields the protein CASSPTSGGTLAKNIQYF.

The rearrangement links TRBV2 to TRBJ2-3; D is unclear. This CDR3 contains 9 residues. Per germline, CDR1 SNHLY and CDR2 FYNNEI. Trimming left V 8 bases short and J 6 bases short, with 3 bases between. CDR3 in DNA: TGTGCCAGCCTCGATACGCAGTATTTT. Its protein is CASLDTQYF. Using reference TRBV2 and TRBJ2-3 for the parts outside the CDR3, the full variable domain is EPEVTQTPSHQVTQMGQEVILRCVPISNHLYFYWYRQILGQKVEFLVSFYNNEISEKSEIFDDQFSVERPDGSNFTLKIRSTKLEDSAMYFCASLDTQYFGPGTRLTVL.

The rearrangement joins TRBV7-2 to TRBJ2-2, with unresolved D. Germline V gene lookup returns CDR1 SGHTA and CDR2 FQGNSA. Trimming left V 1 base short and J 2 bases short, with 5 bases between. This CDR3 spans 14 amino acids. The CDR3 region has the DNA TGTGCCAGCAGCTTAGACAGCAACACCGGGGAGCTGTTTTTT. This translates into CASSLDSNTGELFF.

V and J are TRBV7-3 and TRBJ2-7; D uncertain. Germline V lookup: CDR1 SGHTA, CDR2 FQGTGA. The CDR3 covers 13 residues. V was pared by 5 bases and J by 6 bases, with 14 bases between. The CDR3 region has the DNA TGTGCCAGCAGCGCGAGCGACGGTAGCGAGCAGTACTTC. Encoded protein: CASSASDGSEQYF.

This clone was recorded a few times. This rearrangement joins TRBV4-3 to TRBJ1-4; TRBD1 might be the D (5 bases). Per the germline V gene, CDR1 is LGHNA and CDR2 is YSLEER. The length of the CDR3 is 16 residues. V dropped 3 bases and J dropped 0 bases, with 11 bases sitting between them. The CDR3 region is CASSHLSGATNEKLFF. CDR3 DNA sequence: TGCGCCAGCAGCCATCTCTCGGGGGCAACTAATGAAAAACTGTTTTTT.

This chain joins TRBV15 and TRBJ1-1, with TRBD1 matching 9 bases. The germline V gene has CDR1 LNHNV and CDR2 YYDKDF (reference sequence). The CDR3 consists of 20 residues. V lost 0 bases, J lost 2 bases, and 16 bases stayed unmatched. The CDR3 DNA sequence: TGTGCCACCAGCAGAGATCCAAGGGTTACAGGGGGCTGGAAAAACACTGAAGCTTTCTTT. It specifies CATSRDPRVTGGWKNTEAFF. The whole variable domain, remainder taken from reference TRBV15 and TRBJ1-1, is DAMVIQNPRYQVTQFGKPVTLSCSQTLNHNVMYWYQQKSSQAPKLLFHYYDKDFNNEADTPDNFQSRRPNTSFCFLDIRSPGLGDTAMYLCATSRDPRVTGGWKNTEAFFGQGTRLTVV.

This rearrangement joins TRBV5-8 to TRBJ1-5; 9 bases line up with TRBD1. V lost 4 bases to trimming and J lost 6 bases; unmatched junction nucleotides: 5. The CDR3 runs to 14 residues. Germline loops: CDR1 SGHTS, CDR2 YDEGEE. The CDR3 bases are TGTGCCAGCAGCGAGGACAGGGGTGGTCAGCCCCAGCATTTT. Residues: CASSEDRGGQPQHF.

The V gene is TRBV5-5, the J gene TRBJ1-3, with D uncertain. This CDR3 comprises 17 residues. Germline V lookup: CDR1 SGHKS, CDR2 YYEKEE (reference sequence). Trimming removed 0 bases from V and 0 bases from J, with 13 bases in between. CDR3 region: CASSLGRAHVSGNTIYF. The CDR3, as DNA: TGTGCCAGCAGCTTGGGTCGCGCGCACGTCTCTGGAAACACCATATATTTT.

The genes are TRBV7-2 and TRBJ2-7; 8 nucleotides match TRBD2. J gave up 5 bases and V 5 bases, and 17 bases lay outside the gene matches. CDR1 is SGHTA, CDR2 FQGNSA, per germline. The CDR3 spans 17 residues. The CDR3 reads CASSLRWPGGTPDEQYF. The CDR3 nucleotides are TGTGCCAGCAGCCTAAGGTGGCCGGGAGGGACCCCGGACGAGCAGTACTTC. Complete variable domain (other parts from reference TRBV7-2 and TRBJ2-7): GAGVSQSPSNKVTEKGKDVELRCDPISGHTALYWYRQSLGQGLEFLIYFQGNSAPDKSGLPSDRFSAERTGGSVSTLTIQRTQQEDSAVYLCASSLRWPGGTPDEQYFGPGTRLTVT.

The gene calls are TRBV7-2 and TRBJ1-2, with D unclear. The germline V and J ends were trimmed by 1 base and 3 bases, with 9 bases remaining between them. Germline CDR1 reads SGHTA; CDR2 reads FQGNSA. The CDR3 totals 14 residues. As DNA, the CDR3 is TGTGCCAGCAGCTTAGGGGGAGGGTACTATGGCTACACCTTC. Its protein product is CASSLGGGYYGYTF.

This clone has only a few counts. The rearrangement joins TRBV7-2 to TRBJ1-4, with TRBD1 as a possible D gene (5 bases). The CDR3 is made up of 15 amino acids. Looked up from germline, CDR1 is SGHTA and CDR2 is FQGNSA. The ends were cut back, 1 base at V and 5 bases at J, with 11 bases in the middle. CDR3 residues: CASSLVAGINEKLFF. The CDR3 nucleotides are TGTGCCAGCAGCTTAGTGGCAGGGATAAATGAAAAACTGTTTTTT.

This clone turned up a few times. CDR3 DNA: TGTGCCAGCAGCCCCCAGGGATTCTCTGGAAACACCATATATTTT. As protein: CASSPQGFSGNTIYF. The chain employs TRBV2 and TRBJ1-3; a possible D gene is TRBD1 (5 bases). The CDR3 contains 15 residues. Germline CDR1 reads SNHLY; CDR2 reads FYNNEI. Trimming took 6 bases from V and 0 from J, leaving 12 bases between them. The full variable domain, rest sourced from reference TRBV2 and TRBJ1-3, is EPEVTQTPSHQVTQMGQEVILRCVPISNHLYFYWYRQILGQKVEFLVSFYNNEISEKSEIFDDQFSVERPDGSNFTLKIRSTKLEDSAMYFCASSPQGFSGNTIYFGEGSWLTVV.

The genes are TRBV19 and TRBJ1-2; D unclear. V was shortened by 8 bases and J by 6 bases, with 19 bases between the two germline ends. The CDR3 runs to 14 residues. Germline values: CDR1 LNHDA, CDR2 SQIVND (reference sequence). The CDR3 loop is CASFPGEGRHGYTF. Written as DNA, the CDR3 is TGTGCCAGTTTCCCTGGGGAGGGTCGGCATGGCTACACCTTC. Supplemented by reference TRBV19 and TRBJ1-2, the full variable domain reads DGGITQSPKYLFRKEGQNVTLSCEQNLNHDAMYWYRQDPGQGLRLIYYSQIVNDFQKGDIAEGYSVSREKKESFPLTVTSAQKNPTAFYLCASFPGEGRHGYTFGSGTRLTVV.

A remark on this clone: Different DNA sequences within this sample yield the same CDR3. V gene TRBV19 combines with J gene TRBJ1-1; 7 bases map to TRBD1. The germline gives CDR1 LNHDA, CDR2 SQIVND (reference sequence). V lost 6 bases and J lost 0; bases outside the gene matches: 4. The CDR3 loop spans 14 amino acids. CDR3 sequence reads: CASRLTGMNTEAFF. In DNA form, the CDR3 reads TGTGCCAGTAGGTTGACAGGGATGAACACTGAAGCTTTCTTT.

The rearrangement joins TRBV19 to TRBJ2-4; 7 nucleotides align to TRBD1. Trimming cost V 5 bases and J 7 bases; bases outside gene matches: 8. This CDR3 spans 14 amino acids. Germline V CDR1 and CDR2: LNHDA, SQIVND (reference sequence). This chain's CDR3 is CASSPPGGGNIQYF. The DNA for the CDR3 is TGTGCCAGTAGTCCGCCAGGGGGTGGGAACATTCAGTACTTC.

This rearrangement joins TRBV7-2 to TRBJ2-1, with 8 bases fitting TRBD2. The CDR3 length is 16 residues. Germline CDR1 SGHTA, CDR2 FQGNSA. V trimming: 5 bases; J trimming: 5 bases; junction bases outside the gene matches: 11. CDR3 sequence reads: CASSAQAGAGHNEQFF. CDR3 coding DNA: TGTGCCAGCAGCGCGCAAGCGGGAGCAGGGCACAATGAGCAGTTCTTC.

The CDR3 loop reads CASSIPGQGAIFYEKLFF. CDR3 nucleotides: TGTGCCAGCAGCATCCCGGGACAGGGGGCAATTTTCTATGAAAAACTGTTTTTT. The V and J genes are TRBV21-1 and TRBJ1-4; the listed D gene, TRBD1, was not tested against the DNA. TRBV21-1 represents a pseudogene. The CDR3 is made up of 18 amino acids.